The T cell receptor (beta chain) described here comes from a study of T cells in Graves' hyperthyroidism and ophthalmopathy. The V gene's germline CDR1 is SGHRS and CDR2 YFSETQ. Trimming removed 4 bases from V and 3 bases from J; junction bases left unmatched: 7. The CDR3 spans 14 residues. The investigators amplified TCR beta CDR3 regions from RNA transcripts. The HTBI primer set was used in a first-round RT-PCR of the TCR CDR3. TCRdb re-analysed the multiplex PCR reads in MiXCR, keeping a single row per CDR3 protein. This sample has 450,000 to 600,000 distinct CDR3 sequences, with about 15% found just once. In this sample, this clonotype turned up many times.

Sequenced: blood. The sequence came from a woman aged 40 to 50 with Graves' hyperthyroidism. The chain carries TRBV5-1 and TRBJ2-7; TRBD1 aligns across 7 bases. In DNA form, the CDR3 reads TGCGCCAGCAGCATCGGGACAGACAACTACGAGCAGTACTTC. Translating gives CASSIGTDNYEQYF.